What follows are 31 T cell receptor beta chains derived from one specimen sequenced in a study of cytomegalovirus exposure and HLA in healthy donors. Use of 60 Vbeta and 13 Jbeta primers characterized the PCR. Assay used: immunoSEQ multiplex PCR; TCRdb lists only in-frame clones, some missing. The sample contains 95,000 to 150,000 clones, roughly 80% of which appear only once. The sample was PBMCs. The receptors were sampled from a young man in good health and CMV-seropositive.

The J gene is TRBJ1-1, the V gene TRBV27, with a tentative D call TRBD1 (5 bases). Germline assignment: CDR1 MNHEY and CDR2 SMNVEV (reference sequence). V was cut by 1 base and J by 4 bases, with 10 bases left in between. The CDR3 runs to 14 residues. This chain's CDR3 is CASSLFGQGTEAFF. The CDR3 nucleotides are TGTGCCAGCAGTTTATTCGGGCAGGGCACTGAAGCTTTCTTT.

This clone was picked up a small number of times. The chain joins TRBV28 to TRBJ1-1; maybe TRBD1 (6 bases). Germline CDR1 is MDHEN and CDR2 is SYDVKM. V lost 6 bases to trimming and J lost 5 bases, with 10 bases between them. The length of the CDR3 is 12 residues. The CDR3 protein is CASREDRTEAFF. The CDR3 bases are TGTGCCAGCAGAGAAGACAGGACTGAAGCTTTCTTT. The whole variable domain, filled in from reference TRBV28 and TRBJ1-1, reads DVKVTQSSRYLVKRTGEKVFLECVQDMDHENMFWYRQDPGLGLRLIYFSYDVKMKEKGDIPEGYSVSREKKERFSLILESASTNQTSMYLCASREDRTEAFFGQGTRLTVV.

This clone was seen a single time. This chain connects TRBV30 to TRBJ2-3, with no clear D. With 1 base removed from V and 7 bases from J, the gap between germline ends came to 9 bases. CDR1 and CDR2 from the germline V gene are GTSNPN and SVGIG (reference sequence). This CDR3 is 12 amino acids long. CDR3 sequence: CAWSATPNTQYF. As DNA, the CDR3 is TGTGCCTGGAGTGCGACTCCCAATACGCAGTATTTT.

The chain uses TRBV5-5 and TRBJ1-1, with 7 bases aligning to TRBD1. V lost 4 bases, J lost 2 bases, and 11 bases stayed unmatched. This CDR3 comprises 16 residues. Germline loops: CDR1 SGHKS, CDR2 YYEKEE (reference sequence). The CDR3 here is CASSGASGTVNTEAFF. For the CDR3, the DNA is TGTGCCAGCAGCGGAGCCTCAGGGACAGTTAACACTGAAGCTTTCTTT. The full variable domain, in which reference TRBV5-5 and TRBJ1-1 provide the parts outside the CDR3, is DAGVTQSPTHLIKTRGQQVTLRCSPISGHKSVSWYQQVLGQGPQFIFQYYEKEERGRGNFPDRFSARQFPNYSSELNVNALLLGDSALYLCASSGASGTVNTEAFFGQGTRLTVV.

This clone has just a few counts. The V call is TRBV4-1, the J call TRBJ2-7; 9 nucleotides line up with TRBD2. Germline-derived CDR1 and CDR2 are MGHRA and YSYEKL. Trimming cost V 5 bases and J 2 bases; bases outside gene matches: 10. This CDR3 has 16 residues. The chain's CDR3 is CASSVAGGKFTYEQYF. Here the CDR3 DNA reads TGCGCCAGCAGCGTTGCGGGAGGGAAATTCACCTACGAGCAGTACTTC.

V and J are TRBV30 and TRBJ1-5, with a possible D match to TRBD1 (5 bases). With 8 bases removed from V and 3 bases from J, the gap between germline ends came to 8 bases. This CDR3 contains 11 residues. The germline V gene has CDR1 GTSNPN and CDR2 SVGIG (reference sequence). DNA of the CDR3: TGTGCCGCGGGGCACAATCAGCCCCAGCATTTT. This encodes CAAGHNQPQHF.

The chain recombines TRBV6-5 with TRBJ2-7, with 7 bases matching TRBD2. The CDR3 runs to 14 residues. V was clipped by 6 bases and J by 3 bases; unmatched bases: 8. Per the germline V gene, CDR1 is MNHEY and CDR2 is SVGAGI. CDR3 region: CASSQTAGVYEQYF. DNA of the CDR3: TGTGCCAGCAGCCAGACGGCGGGAGTCTACGAGCAGTACTTC.

The V gene is TRBV11-3, the J gene TRBJ2-5, with a possible D match to TRBD1 (6 bases). The germline gives CDR1 SGHNT, CDR2 YENEEA. V was shortened by 2 bases and J by 6 bases, with 13 bases between the two germline ends. The CDR3 is 14 residues long. CDR3 DNA: TGTGCCAGCAGCTTACAGGGGACCGGGCAGACCCAGTACTTC. It specifies CASSLQGTGQTQYF.

The chain combines TRBV5-4 with TRBJ2-1, with TRBD1 matching 8 bases. This CDR3 spans 15 amino acids. Trimming at V came to 0 bases and at J to 2 bases, leaving 1 base not matched to a gene. Germline V gene sequence: CDR1 SGHNT, CDR2 YYREEE (reference sequence). CDR3 in DNA: TGTGCCAGCAGCTTGGGGACAGGGCCCTACAATGAGCAGTTCTTC. Translating gives CASSLGTGPYNEQFF.

The genes are TRBV5-6 and TRBJ2-1; 7 bases agree with TRBD2. Germline CDR1 reads SGHDT; CDR2 reads YYEEEE. V shed 0 bases, J shed 14 bases, and the junction held 8 bases outside the gene matches. The CDR3 runs 13 residues. The CDR3 spells CASSLAWRGSEFF. The CDR3 DNA sequence: TGTGCCAGCAGCTTGGCGTGGCGGGGGAGTGAGTTCTTC.

The chain joins TRBV11-2 to TRBJ2-5, with TRBD2 identical over 8 bases. CDR1 SGHAT and CDR2 FQNNGV come from the germline V gene. This CDR3 region has 14 residues. V trimming: 5 bases; J trimming: 7 bases; junction bases outside the gene matches: 9. The CDR3 is CASSLSFAGGTQYF. CDR3 sequence (DNA): TGTGCCAGCAGCCTTTCTTTTGCGGGGGGGACCCAGTACTTC.

The chain joins TRBV6-1 to TRBJ2-5; D remains unclear. TRBJ2-7 explains the end of the DNA better; the J call may be wrong. Germline-derived CDR1 and CDR2 are MNHNS and SASEGT. There are 13 residues in the CDR3. Written as DNA, the CDR3 is TGTGCCAGCAGTGTCGGCTTAGGAGCCGAGCAGTACTTC. It yields the protein CASSVGLGAEQYF.

The chain recombines TRBV7-9 with TRBJ2-5; D perhaps matches TRBD2 (6 bases). CDR1 SEHNR and CDR2 FQNEAQ come from the germline V gene (reference sequence). CDR3 length: 16 residues. V lost 2 bases, J lost 5 bases, and 18 bases lay in between. CDR3 coding DNA: TGTGCCAGCAGCTTACCGTTGGGGACTGGTTGGGAGACCCAGTACTTC. Translated: CASSLPLGTGWETQYF. Full variable domain (missing parts from reference TRBV7-9 and TRBJ2-5): DTGVSQNPRHKITKRGQNVTFRCDPISEHNRLYWYRQTLGQGPEFLTYFQNEAQLEKSRLLSDRFSAERPKGSFSTLEIQRTEQGDSAMYLCASSLPLGTGWETQYFGPGTRLLVL.

This chain uses TRBV30 with TRBJ2-7; the D gene is possibly TRBD2 (6 bases). CDR1 and CDR2 (germline): GTSNPN, SVGIG (reference sequence). V was shortened by 2 bases and J by 6 bases, with 11 bases between the two germline ends. The CDR3 extends over 12 amino acids. The CDR3 loop reads CAWSKLASEQYF. The CDR3 DNA reads TGTGCCTGGAGTAAACTAGCCAGCGAGCAGTACTTC.

This clone was detected a few times. This chain links TRBV5-4 with TRBJ2-7, with 9 bases identical to TRBD1. The CDR3 totals 14 residues. The V gene's germline CDR1 is SGHNT and CDR2 YYREEE (reference sequence). V trimming: 10 bases; J trimming: 4 bases; junction bases outside the gene matches: 12. The DNA for the CDR3 is TGTGCCCTCTCCTCCGGGACAGGGTGGTACGAGCAGTACTTC. Residues: CALSSGTGWYEQYF.

This clone has only one observation. The V gene is TRBV19, the J gene TRBJ1-5; 10 positions agree with TRBD1. Trimming cost V 5 bases and J 7 bases; bases outside gene matches: 11. Germline assignment: CDR1 LNHDA and CDR2 SQIVND (reference sequence). This CDR3 region has 16 residues. The CDR3 region is CASSPQDRGLEQPQHF. The CDR3 region has the DNA TGTGCCAGTAGTCCCCAGGACAGGGGGTTAGAGCAGCCCCAGCATTTT.

The chain links TRBV5-4 to TRBJ1-6, with TRBD1 matching 7 bases. This CDR3 has 15 amino acids. With V trimmed by 7 bases and J by 9 bases, 13 bases remained unmatched. The germline gives CDR1 SGHNT, CDR2 YYREEE (reference sequence). The CDR3 coding sequence is TGTGCCAGCGGACAGTTCCAGGGGGTTGTTTCACCCCTCCACTTT. Protein: CASGQFQGVVSPLHF.

V and J are TRBV29-1 and TRBJ2-2, with D possibly TRBD1 on 6 matching bases. The germline CDR1 and CDR2 sequences are SQVTM and ANQGSEA. The CDR3 is 15 residues long. The V gene lost 4 bases and the J gene lost 0 bases, with 12 bases spanning the gap. The CDR3 here is CSVVDRATNTGELFF. In DNA, the CDR3 is TGCAGCGTTGTGGACAGAGCAACGAACACCGGGGAGCTGTTTTTT.

V and J are TRBV7-2 and TRBJ2-7, with TRBD2 identical over 14 bases. The germline V gene has CDR1 SGHTA and CDR2 FQGNSA. J gave up 9 bases and V 3 bases, and 7 bases lay outside the gene matches. The CDR3 extends over 15 amino acids. CDR3 protein: CASSFTGTSGSGQYF. In DNA, the CDR3 is TGTGCCAGCAGCTTCACCGGGACTAGCGGGAGTGGGCAGTACTTC.

This chain joins TRBV30 and TRBJ1-4; D not certain. CDR1 and CDR2 (germline): GTSNPN, SVGIG (reference sequence). This CDR3 region has 14 residues. Trimming shortened V by 1 base and J by 0 bases, and 6 bases separated the two germline ends. The chain's CDR3 is CAWSAPATNEKLFF. CDR3 in DNA: TGTGCCTGGAGTGCCCCTGCAACTAATGAAAAACTGTTTTTT.

V usage is TRBV29-1 and J usage is TRBJ2-6; D is uncertain. Trimming took 1 base from V and 3 from J, leaving 7 bases between them. In germline, CDR1 is SQVTM, CDR2 ANQGSEA. CDR3 length equals 14 residues. In nucleotides, the CDR3 is TGCAGCGTTGAAGCCCCTTATGGGGCCAACGTCCTGACTTTC. This gives the protein CSVEAPYGANVLTF.

This clone was observed a single time. The chain carries TRBV28 and TRBJ2-1; the D is unclear. V shed 7 bases and J shed 4 bases, with 11 bases lying between them. This CDR3 has 13 amino acids. Germline-derived CDR1 and CDR2 are MDHEN and SYDVKM. The CDR3 sequence is CASNKPGYNEQFF. CDR3 sequence (DNA): TGTGCCAGCAATAAGCCCGGGTACAATGAGCAGTTCTTC.

J is TRBJ2-7 and V is TRBV7-8; D is unclear. V lost 1 base and J 0 bases, leaving 10 bases between the germline ends. CDR1 SGHVS and CDR2 FQNEAQ come from the germline V gene. The CDR3 is 15 residues long. DNA for the CDR3: TGTGCCAGCAGCTTAGACCCCAGGTACTCCTACGAGCAGTACTTC. It yields the protein CASSLDPRYSYEQYF. The variable domain in full, with the rest retrieved from reference TRBV7-8 and TRBJ2-7, is GAGVSQSPRYKVAKRGQDVALRCDPISGHVSLFWYQQALGQGPEFLTYFQNEAQLDKSGLPSDRFFAERPEGSVSTLKIQRTQQEDSAVYLCASSLDPRYSYEQYFGPGTRLTVT.

This chain joins TRBV6-5 and TRBJ2-3; possible D gene TRBD1, 6 bases. The CDR3 spans 15 residues. In germline, CDR1 is MNHEY, CDR2 SVGAGI. Deletions cut 4 bases from V and 0 bases from J, with 11 bases between. DNA of the CDR3: TGTGCCAGCAGTTGGAACAGGGCTAGCACAGATACGCAGTATTTT. It is translated as CASSWNRASTDTQYF.

This clone came up a few times. The chain links TRBV9 to TRBJ1-2, with TRBD1 identical over 8 bases. Per the germline V gene, CDR1 is SGDLS and CDR2 is YYNGEE. Trimming at V came to 1 base and at J to 4 bases, leaving 6 bases not matched to a gene. The CDR3 extends over 15 amino acids. The CDR3 here is CASSVRGQASYGYTF. The DNA for the CDR3 is TGTGCCAGCAGCGTAAGGGGACAGGCCTCCTATGGCTACACCTTC.

The gene calls are TRBV9 and TRBJ1-1, with D perhaps TRBD1 (5 bases). This CDR3 is 11 amino acids long. V shed 7 bases and J shed 8 bases, with 12 bases lying between them. The germline V gene encodes CDR1 SGDLS and CDR2 YYNGEE. DNA of the CDR3: TGTGCCAGCGGGAACAGGCTCGAAGCTTTCTTT. Amino acid sequence: CASGNRLEAFF.

This clone was recorded a few times. V is TRBV27 and J is TRBJ2-3; 8 bases match TRBD2. V lost 5 bases and J lost 4; bases outside the gene matches: 8. Looked up from germline, CDR1 is MNHEY and CDR2 is SMNVEV (reference sequence). This CDR3 is built from 15 residues. The CDR3 region is CASSPLSGSADTQYF. The DNA for the CDR3 is TGTGCCAGCAGTCCTCTCAGCGGGAGCGCAGATACGCAGTATTTT.

This clone was recorded only once. V is TRBV7-2 and J is TRBJ1-1; TRBD1 is a possible D gene (6 bases). V shed 4 bases and J shed 4 bases, with 16 bases lying between them. CDR3 length: 15 residues. CDR1 is SGHTA and CDR2 is FQGNSA in the germline V gene. CDR3 nucleotides: TGTGCCAGCAGCTGGGGGTATGGGGGCTTCACTGAAGCTTTCTTT. Translated: CASSWGYGGFTEAFF.

The gene calls are TRBV19 and TRBJ2-2, with D tentatively TRBD2 (5 bases). Germline V CDR1 and CDR2: LNHDA, SQIVND (reference sequence). The CDR3 sequence is 20 residues long. Trimming took off 1 base at V and 0 bases at J, with 21 bases between the two ends. CDR3 DNA: TGTGCCAGTAGTATAGCGGTGAACCAGCTAGCAGCTGCGAACACCGGGGAGCTGTTTTTT. Translating it yields CASSIAVNQLAAANTGELFF.

The chain couples TRBV27 to TRBJ2-2; D is possibly TRBD1 (6 bases). V was trimmed by 4 bases and J by 4 bases, leaving 19 bases between them. This CDR3 region has 17 residues. The germline CDR1 and CDR2 sequences are MNHEY and SMNVEV (reference sequence). The CDR3 coding sequence is TGTGCCAGCAGTTCCACGGACAGAGCCATGAGCACCGGGGAGCTGTTTTTT. It translates to CASSSTDRAMSTGELFF.

The rearrangement uses TRBV7-2 and TRBJ2-2; D is perhaps TRBD1 (6 bases). Germline loops: CDR1 SGHTA, CDR2 FQGNSA. The CDR3 extends over 15 amino acids. The ends were cut back, 5 bases at V and 5 bases at J, with 15 bases in the middle. CDR3 nucleotide sequence: TGTGCCAGCAGCGCGTACAGGGTCTCTACCGGGGAGCTGTTTTTT. Its translation: CASSAYRVSTGELFF.